This T cell receptor (beta chain) stems from a study of blood T cell repertoires in COVID-19. Study as a whole: PBMCs, B-cell-depleted T cells, or T cells were the source of the cDNA or gDNA that made up the material.

Sequenced by immunoSEQ multiplex PCR; TCRdb stores in-frame clones only, minus some. The sample holds 150,000 or so clones; 82% are singletons and the top ten take 11%. CDR1 is SGHKS, CDR2 YYEKEE, per germline (reference sequence). The CDR3 has 12 amino acids. V dropped 3 bases and J dropped 6; count of bases not matched to a gene: 2. The sample comprised PBMCs or T cells enriched from blood (not recorded which). The chain employs TRBV5-5 and TRBJ2-7, with 8 bases identical to TRBD1. The clonotype comes from a man aged 50 to 60 who had recovered from COVID-19. CDR3 sequence reads: CASSSTGVEQYF. The CDR3 DNA sequence: TGTGCCAGCAGCTCGACAGGGGTCGAGCAGTACTTC.